This entry concerns a single TCR beta chain. Libraries were prepared by immunoSEQ multiplex PCR; TCRdb keeps only in-frame clonotypes and omits some of them. In the table there are about 240,000 clones, around 85% of which are singletons. The data are from a study of blood T cell repertoires in COVID-19. CDR1 is LNHDA, CDR2 SQIVND, per germline (reference sequence). V lost 6 bases and J 5 bases, leaving 11 bases between the germline ends. The CDR3 runs 14 residues. The sample comprised peripheral blood. The TCR originated in a woman over 75 with acute or convalescent COVID-19. The rearrangement uses TRBV19 and TRBJ2-6, with D hard to call. The CDR3 region has the DNA TGTGCCAGTAGCCGCGCGGATAGGGCCAACGTCCTGACTTTC. It translates to CASSRADRANVLTF.